The sequence of this TCR beta chain was determined in a study of blood T cell repertoires in COVID-19. Original handling: Quantification of nucleated cells was approximated via reference gene primer amplification. The method was immunoSEQ multiplex PCR; TCRdb's version includes in-frame clones alone and lacks a portion of them. V and J calls and clone size are copied from that table; D and trimming were computed from the DNA. Here the sample spans 200,000 or so clones, roughly 80% being singletons. Participant reports of clinical history set cohort assignment. Donors of Cohort 3 who recovered were those that had two negative PCRs, clearance, or symptom resolution. Trimming took off 5 bases at V and 4 bases at J, with 15 bases between the two ends. The CDR3 spans 15 residues. The germline V gene encodes CDR1 SGHNT and CDR2 YENEEA.

The genes are TRBV11-3 and TRBJ2-1, with D perhaps matching TRBD1 (6 bases). This receptor was obtained from a man aged 60 to 75 who had recovered from COVID-19. The sequenced sample was PBMCs or T cells enriched from blood (not recorded which). In nucleotides, the CDR3 is TGTGCCAGCAGCGTCAAAAGGGGGAATTACAATGAGCAGTTCTTC. This sequence encodes CASSVKRGNYNEQFF.